The 25 T cell receptor beta chains listed next were all sequenced from one sample in a study of blood T cell repertoires in COVID-19. This table comes from immunoSEQ multiplex PCR, and its TCRdb copy is limited to in-frame clones, with some not included. Seen here are a few hundred thousand clones, around 87% observed once, and the top ten hold approximately 8%. The specimen sequenced was peripheral blood. These receptors all come from a woman in her fifties or sixties who had recovered from COVID-19.

The V call is TRBV28, the J call TRBJ1-2; 7 bases align to TRBD1. The CDR3 is made up of 15 amino acids. Germline V gene lookup returns CDR1 MDHEN and CDR2 SYDVKM. V lost 6 bases to trimming and J lost 0 bases; unmatched junction nucleotides: 7. The CDR3 DNA sequence: TGTGCCAGCAGCGTATCAGGGGGTTCTAACTATGGCTACACCTTC. Its protein is CASSVSGGSNYGYTF.

The chain recombines TRBV9 with TRBJ2-1; the D gene is possibly TRBD2 (6 bases). The CDR3 runs to 15 residues. Germline CDR1 SGDLS, CDR2 YYNGEE. Trimming removed 1 base at V and 6 bases at J, with 14 bases between. The CDR3 loop is CASSVNLGGINEQFF. In DNA, the CDR3 is TGTGCCAGCAGCGTAAATCTTGGAGGGATCAATGAGCAGTTCTTC.

The CDR3 DNA reads TGTGCCAGCAGCTTGGGATTACAGAACTATGGCTACACCTTC. It translates to CASSLGLQNYGYTF. V and J are TRBV5-5 and TRBJ1-2; D is uncertain. The CDR3 is 14 residues long. V was clipped by 0 bases and J by 2 bases, with 8 bases between them. CDR1 SGHKS and CDR2 YYEKEE come from the germline V gene (reference sequence).

This clone showed up just a few times. V usage is TRBV9 and J usage is TRBJ2-7; 14 positions agree with TRBD2. After removal of 3 bases from V and 5 bases from J, the junction contained 7 bases not matched to a gene. Looked up from germline, CDR1 is SGDLS and CDR2 is YYNGEE. The CDR3 totals 16 residues. The CDR3 loop is CASSAGLAGGLDEQYF. The CDR3 region has the DNA TGTGCCAGCAGCGCTGGACTAGCGGGGGGACTAGACGAGCAGTACTTC.

The chain carries TRBV7-9 and TRBJ2-3, with 9 bases identical to TRBD2. The trim removed 5 bases at V and 2 bases at J, leaving 8 bases unmatched. The CDR3 is 16 residues long. Per germline, CDR1 SEHNR and CDR2 FQNEAQ (reference sequence). The CDR3 sequence is CASSQRGAPDTDTQYF. DNA of the CDR3: TGTGCCAGCAGCCAGCGGGGGGCTCCCGACACAGATACGCAGTATTTT.

The chain links TRBV15 to TRBJ1-3; D is undetermined. This CDR3 region has 16 residues. Germline CDR1 is LNHNV and CDR2 is YYDKDF (reference sequence). V was clipped by 0 bases and J by 0 bases, with 9 bases between them. CDR3 residues: CATSRDPFSSGNTIYF. As DNA, the CDR3 is TGTGCCACCAGCAGAGATCCCTTTAGCTCTGGAAACACCATATATTTT.

CDR3 coding DNA: TGTGCCAGCAGCTTGCAGGGGGTAGATACCGGGGAGCTGTTTTTT. Amino acids: CASSLQGVDTGELFF. The genes are TRBV5-5 and TRBJ2-2, with TRBD1 matching 7 bases. Germline CDR1 reads SGHKS; CDR2 reads YYEKEE (reference sequence). The CDR3 is 15 residues long. The J segment lost 5 bases and the V segment lost 1 base, leaving 5 bases of the junction unmatched.

This clone was recorded once. V gene TRBV18 combines with J gene TRBJ2-1, with a possible D match to TRBD2 (5 bases). CDR3 length: 10 amino acids. Trimming pared 6 bases from V and 8 bases from J, leaving 5 bases between. Germline V lookup: CDR1 KGHSH, CDR2 LQKENI. CDR3 DNA sequence: TGTGCCAGCTCCGGGGATGAGCAGTTCTTC. Translated: CASSGDEQFF.

The rearrangement joins TRBV25-1 to TRBJ2-1; tentatively, D is TRBD2 (6 bases). The CDR3 runs 16 residues. Trimming left V 5 bases short and J 0 bases short, with 14 bases between. Per the germline V gene, CDR1 is MGHDK and CDR2 is SYGVNS. For the CDR3, the DNA is TGTGCCAGCAGTCACACCAGCGGGCACTCCTACAATGAGCAGTTCTTC. It codes for CASSHTSGHSYNEQFF.

This sequence joins TRBV27 and TRBJ2-7, with D maybe TRBD1 (6 bases). Germline loops: CDR1 MNHEY, CDR2 SMNVEV (reference sequence). The V end lost 10 bases, the J end lost 3 bases, and 13 bases lay between the germline ends. This CDR3 is 12 amino acids long. In DNA, the CDR3 is TGTGCCACGAGAGGGGGAGTCTACGAGCAGTACTTC. It is translated as CATRGGVYEQYF.

The rearrangement uses TRBV30 and TRBJ1-4; D gene uncertain. Trimming took off 2 bases at V and 2 bases at J, with 15 bases between the two ends. Germline V gene lookup returns CDR1 GTSNPN and CDR2 SVGIG (reference sequence). The CDR3 has 16 amino acids. CDR3 protein: CAWSHGFRYTNEKLFF. CDR3 coding DNA: TGTGCCTGGAGTCACGGGTTTAGATACACTAATGAAAAACTGTTTTTT.

V usage is TRBV18 and J usage is TRBJ1-2, with 7 positions matching TRBD1. Germline V gene data show CDR1 as KGHSH and CDR2 as LQKENI. This CDR3 region has 13 residues. The junction had 7 bases not matched to a gene; V was cut back by 5 bases and J by 7 bases. The CDR3 loop reads CASSSGQSVGYTF. In DNA form, the CDR3 reads TGTGCCAGCTCATCGGGACAGTCCGTTGGCTACACCTTC.

The chain combines TRBV7-2 with TRBJ2-3; 10 bases align to TRBD2. CDR1 and CDR2 (germline): SGHTA, FQGNSA. V lost 2 bases and J lost 4; bases outside the gene matches: 0. The CDR3 length is 14 residues. CDR3 loop: CASSLLAGADTQYF. The CDR3, as DNA: TGTGCCAGCAGCTTACTAGCGGGGGCAGATACGCAGTATTTT.

This chain links TRBV30 with TRBJ1-3; no firm D call. V was pared by 4 bases and J by 0 bases, with 4 bases between. The CDR3 loop spans 12 amino acids. CDR1 is GTSNPN, CDR2 SVGIG, per germline (reference sequence). The CDR3 DNA sequence: TGTGCCTGGACTACCTCTGGAAACACCATATATTTT. Translated: CAWTTSGNTIYF.

V usage is TRBV5-1 and J usage is TRBJ1-1; D gene unclear. The germline gives CDR1 SGHRS, CDR2 YFSETQ. V lost 4 bases and J 2 bases, leaving 15 bases between the germline ends. This CDR3 is 15 amino acids long. The CDR3 protein is CASSLDPNRNTEAFF. The CDR3 DNA reads as TGCGCCAGCAGCCTAGATCCAAACCGAAACACTGAAGCTTTCTTT.

The chain links TRBV7-2 to TRBJ2-7; 9 bases fit TRBD1. Germline assignment: CDR1 SGHTA and CDR2 FQGNSA. CDR3 length: 15 residues. The trim removed 2 bases at V and 7 bases at J, leaving 9 bases unmatched. In DNA form, the CDR3 reads TGTGCCAGCAGCTTAAGAGGGACAGGGTATGAAGAGCAGTACTTC. Translation gives CASSLRGTGYEEQYF.

This chain uses TRBV7-9 with TRBJ2-1; 7 nucleotides match TRBD1. This CDR3 has 15 residues. Looked up from germline, CDR1 is SEHNR and CDR2 is FQNEAQ (reference sequence). V lost 6 bases, J lost 3 bases, and 8 bases stayed unmatched. The CDR3 loop reads CASSIPGQIYNEQFF. The CDR3 DNA reads as TGTGCCAGCAGTATTCCGGGACAGATCTACAATGAGCAGTTCTTC.

CDR3 protein: CSASEAGNNQPQHF. CDR3 coding DNA: TGCAGTGCTAGTGAGGCAGGGAACAATCAGCCCCAGCATTTT. This sequence joins TRBV20-1 and TRBJ1-5; weak D call: TRBD1 (5 bases). Between the trimmed V and J ends, which lost 3 bases and 3 bases, there was a span of 12 bases. CDR3 size: 14 residues. The germline V gene has CDR1 DFQATT and CDR2 SNEGSKA (reference sequence).

This rearrangement joins TRBV15 to TRBJ2-5; D may be TRBD1 (6 bases). Germline V lookup: CDR1 LNHNV, CDR2 YYDKDF (reference sequence). The germline V and J ends were trimmed by 2 bases and 0 bases, with 7 bases remaining between them. The CDR3 is 14 amino acids. The CDR3, as DNA: TGTGCCACCAGCAGAAACAGGGACCAAGAGACCCAGTACTTC. This translates into CATSRNRDQETQYF.

The rearrangement uses TRBV18 and TRBJ1-4; no definite D call. Germline CDR1 and CDR2: KGHSH and LQKENI. The CDR3 sequence is 15 residues long. Deletions cut 3 bases from V and 8 bases from J, with 16 bases between. The CDR3 region has the DNA TGTGCCAGCTCACCGAGTAGCGGAAGTGAAGAAAAACTGTTTTTT. Amino acids: CASSPSSGSEEKLFF.

The chain employs TRBV27 and TRBJ2-1, with 10 positions matching TRBD2. The CDR3 has 16 amino acids. The V segment lost 7 bases and the J segment 4 bases; nucleotides outside the gene matches: 10. CDR1 is MNHEY, CDR2 SMNVEV, per germline (reference sequence). This CDR3 reads CASTLLSGGDYNEQFF. CDR3 in DNA: TGTGCCAGCACCCTATTAAGCGGGGGGGATTACAATGAGCAGTTCTTC.

J is TRBJ1-1 and V is TRBV27; D ambiguous. This CDR3 has 14 amino acids. The germline CDR1 and CDR2 sequences are MNHEY and SMNVEV (reference sequence). Trimming cost V 3 bases and J 0 bases, with 8 bases left between them. The CDR3 DNA reads TGTGCCAGCAGTTTCAAGCTCATGAACACTGAAGCTTTCTTT. It specifies CASSFKLMNTEAFF.

The chain uses TRBV29-1 and TRBJ2-7; tentative D call: TRBD1 (6 bases). The V gene's germline CDR1 is SQVTM and CDR2 ANQGSEA. Trimming took off 0 bases at V and 7 bases at J, with 16 bases between the two ends. CDR3 length: 14 residues. The CDR3 nucleotides read TGCAGCGTTGAAGATTTTCCAGGGGCTGGAGAGCAGTACTTC. This gives the protein CSVEDFPGAGEQYF.

This chain joins TRBV19 and TRBJ1-5, with TRBD1 as a possible D gene (6 bases). CDR3 length: 17 residues. The germline CDR1 and CDR2 sequences are LNHDA and SQIVND (reference sequence). Trimming took 3 bases from V and 7 from J, leaving 22 bases between them. CDR3 nucleotides: TGTGCCAGTAGTATTGGGGTTTATGTACAGGGCCACCAGCCCCAGCATTTT. Translation: CASSIGVYVQGHQPQHF.

The V and J genes are TRBV7-9 and TRBJ1-2; TRBD1 agrees at 8 bases. The CDR3 is 13 amino acids. V gave up 5 bases and J gave up 4 bases; unmatched junction bases: 3. CDR1 is SEHNR and CDR2 is FQNEAQ in the germline V gene (reference sequence). This CDR3 reads CASSRQGSYGYTF. The DNA of the CDR3 is TGTGCCAGCAGCAGACAGGGGAGCTATGGCTACACCTTC.